This TCR beta chain was identified in a study of blood T cell repertoires in COVID-19 (dated by TCRdb to 2018 to 2020). Some background on the complete study: Collaborator samples came from the United States, Italy and Spain and covered acute and convalescent phases of COVID-19. The prospective study material was composed of cDNA or gDNA derived from T cells, B-cell-depleted T cells, or PBMCs. Deeply sampled blood TCRbeta repertoires from subjects exposed to, actively infected with, or recovered from COVID-19 were included in the dataset. The repertoires were made available in a free public database intended to serve as a resource for research on the immune response to SARS-CoV-2. The samples were drawn from the first 160 participants of the ongoing ImmuneRACE study and from more than 1,000 subjects provided by 6 global collaborators. Nearly every sample came with metadata listing a de-identified subject ID, COVID-19 status, age in years and sex. HLA class I and class II types, where available, came from metadata supplied by the sample provider rather than from assay-based typing.

TCRbeta CDR3 regions were amplified from genomic DNA using the immunoSEQ Assay, a bias-controlled multiplex PCR. The study's own analysis went as follows. The number of nucleated cells in each sample was estimated by amplification of reference gene primers within the assay. To quantify the absolute abundance of each unique TCRbeta CDR3 rearrangement, sequence reads were collapsed and filtered. For each sample, productive Simpson clonality was calculated as the square root of Simpson's diversity index across productive rearrangements. The table comes from immuneACCESS by way of TCRdb, which keeps in-frame sequences with V and J called. Part of the clones is missing from these tables; in studies checked, under half for an unresolved V gene and the rest for unknown reasons. Clone size and the V and J calls come from that table; the DNA yielded D and trimming. The sample table records around 200,000 clones; 75% to 90% of these occur just once. Around 9.9% of the sample rests with the top ten.

Results and caveats for the whole study, not just this receptor: Clinical and demographic metadata were provided uncurated, with the amount varying by source and participant.

V and J are truncated by 7 bases and 7 bases respectively, leaving an intervening sequence of 19 bases. From the cysteine through the phenylalanine, the CDR3 covers 14 amino acids. Only the CDR3 DNA stays, 42 bases, in frame from base 1. Based on the germline V gene, the CDR1 and CDR2 sequences are MNHEY and SVGAGI. The collaborating institutions used their own protocols to collect whole blood in K2EDTA tubes. Collaborator samples were shipped for TCRbeta analysis as frozen whole blood, isolated PBMCs, or DNA extracted from either sample type. As for this clone: Its antigen is still unknown. No base qualities exist here, and no much larger clone lies one base off it.

The sequenced sample consisted of peripheral blood. The V and J segments used are TRBV6-5 and TRBJ1-1; TRBD1 is a weak D gene call, 5 bases matching. This clonotype was sampled from a human donor with active or convalescent COVID-19. The donor label of this sample is uncertain. The nucleotide sequence reads as follows: TGTGCCAGCAAACTCAATCAGGGTTTAGATGAAGCTTTCTTT. Translated, this gives CASKLNQGLDEAFF.